This T cell receptor beta chain stems from a study of T cells in Graves' hyperthyroidism and ophthalmopathy. CDR3 length equals 14 residues. Trimming shortened V by 6 bases and J by 7 bases, and 15 bases separated the two germline ends. Germline CDR1 reads MDHEN; CDR2 reads SYDVKM. The investigators amplified TCR beta CDR3 regions from RNA transcripts. Primed by the HTBI set, a first-round RT-PCR was run on the TCR CDR3. TCRdb re-derived calls from the multiplex PCR reads in MiXCR, one entry per CDR3 protein. In the table there are about 480,000 distinct CDR3 sequences, approximately 14% of which are singletons. There are many counts of this clonotype.

The source material was blood. The gene calls are TRBV28 and TRBJ2-2; the D call may be TRBD1 or TRBD2 (8 bases each). This TCR came from a woman in her late teens or twenties with Graves' hyperthyroidism. In nucleotides, the CDR3 is TGTGCCAGCAGCCGTAGCGGGACAGGCGGGGAGCTGTTTTTT. Translated, it gives CASSRSGTGGELFF.